The clone carrying this TCR beta chain has just a few counts. Its antigen is still unknown. Making use of molecular barcodes, quantitative 5'-RACE generated TCR beta libraries. TCRdb itself ran the 5' RACE reads through MiXCR, one entry per CDR3 protein. The sample includes 750,000 to 850,000 distinct CDR3 sequences, about an eighth of them seen just once. The data are from a study of CD8 T cells in ankylosing spondylitis. The V gene's germline CDR1 is SGHTA and CDR2 FQGNSA. This CDR3 has 14 amino acids. The germline V and J ends were trimmed by 3 bases and 3 bases, with 11 bases remaining between them. Regarding the study as a whole: There were earlier reports of some motif variants in reactive arthritis synovial fluid and blood. Seemingly characteristic of ankylosing spondylitis blood was a TCR beta motif consisting of about 8 highly homologous variants. In peripheral blood, disease-linked CD8+ clones occurred at relatively low frequencies. As reported, disease-linked clones showed significant enrichment in matched ankylosing spondylitis synovial fluid.

The sequence was obtained from a male donor with ankylosing spondylitis. Sequencing was carried out using blood, either unsorted or a sorted T cell fraction (not recorded which). The chain uses TRBV7-2 and TRBJ1-1; D is unclear. Here the CDR3 DNA reads TGTGCCAGCAGCTTTAGGATTTGGGACACTGAAGCTTTCTTT. This translates into CASSFRIWDTEAFF.